This T cell receptor (beta chain) comes out of a study of T cell repertoires in cytomegalovirus infection. As for the study in general: Matching HLA type, along with CMV infection, was indicated by public TCR beta signatures. Regarding the study as a whole: CMV carriers with the relevant HLA were identified by cumulative public TCR beta family frequency. The ex vivo response was dominated by HLA-C-restricted CMV-specific TCR beta clonotypes.

V shed 5 bases, J shed 13 bases, and the junction held 7 bases outside the gene matches. The CDR3 is 11 residues long. Germline V CDR1 and CDR2: MNHNY, SVGAGI (reference sequence). Each CDR3 protein is one row after TCRdb ran MiXCR on the reads. The sample lists hundreds of thousands of distinct CDR3 sequences, approximately 24% occurring once. This clonotype was found once. Its target is not known. The chain couples TRBV6-6 to TRBJ1-1; 7 nucleotides line up with TRBD1. This receptor was taken from a human donor in good health (CMV status not recorded). Some clones in this sample may be carry-over from other donors' samples. Sequencing was done on a sample of CD8+ T cells from PBMCs. The CDR3 loop is CASSPGPGGFF. The CDR3 DNA follows: TGTGCCAGCAGTCCCGGCCCAGGGGGTTTCTTT.